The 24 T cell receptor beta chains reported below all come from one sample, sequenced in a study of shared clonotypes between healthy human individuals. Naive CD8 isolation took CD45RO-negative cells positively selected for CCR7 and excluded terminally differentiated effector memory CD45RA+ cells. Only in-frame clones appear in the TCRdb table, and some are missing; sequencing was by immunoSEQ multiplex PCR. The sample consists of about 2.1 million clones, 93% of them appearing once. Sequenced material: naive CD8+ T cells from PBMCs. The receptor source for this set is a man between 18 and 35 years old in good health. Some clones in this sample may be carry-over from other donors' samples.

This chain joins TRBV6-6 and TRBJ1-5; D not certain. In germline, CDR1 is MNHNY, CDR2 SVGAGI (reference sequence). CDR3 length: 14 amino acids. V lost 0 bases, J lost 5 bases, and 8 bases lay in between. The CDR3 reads CASSYSLWDQPQHF. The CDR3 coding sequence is TGTGCCAGCAGTTACTCTTTATGGGATCAGCCCCAGCATTTT.

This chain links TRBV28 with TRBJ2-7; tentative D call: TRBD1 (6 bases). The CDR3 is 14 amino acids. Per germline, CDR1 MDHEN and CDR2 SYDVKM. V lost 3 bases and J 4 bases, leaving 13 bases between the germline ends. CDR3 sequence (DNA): TGTGCCAGCAGTTTCCCCCCTCAGGGGTACGAGCAGTACTTC. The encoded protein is CASSFPPQGYEQYF.

The CDR3 protein is CASSPRTSGDPTDTQYF. In nucleotides, the CDR3 is TGTGCCAGCTCACCACGTACCAGCGGGGACCCCACAGATACGCAGTATTTT. V and J are TRBV18 and TRBJ2-3; TRBD2 matches 7 bases. V was clipped by 1 base and J by 2 bases; unmatched bases: 9. Germline V gene data show CDR1 as KGHSH and CDR2 as LQKENI. CDR3 size: 17 residues.

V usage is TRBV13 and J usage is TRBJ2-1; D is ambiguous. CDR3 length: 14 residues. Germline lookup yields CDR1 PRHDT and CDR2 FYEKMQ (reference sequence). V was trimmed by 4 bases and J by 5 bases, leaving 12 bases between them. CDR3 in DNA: TGTGCCAGCAGCTCATCGGTACTTGACAATGAGCAGTTCTTC. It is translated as CASSSSVLDNEQFF.

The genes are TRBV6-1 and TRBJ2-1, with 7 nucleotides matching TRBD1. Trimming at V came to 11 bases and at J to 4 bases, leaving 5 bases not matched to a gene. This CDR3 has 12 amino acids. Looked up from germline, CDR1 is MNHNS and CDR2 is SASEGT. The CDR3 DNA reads TGTGCCGGACGGACAGGATACAATGAGCAGTTCTTC. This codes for CAGRTGYNEQFF.

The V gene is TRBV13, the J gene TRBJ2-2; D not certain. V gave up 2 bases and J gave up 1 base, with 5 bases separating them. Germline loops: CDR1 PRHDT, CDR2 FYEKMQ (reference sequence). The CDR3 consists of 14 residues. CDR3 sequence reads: CASSLLRNTGELFF. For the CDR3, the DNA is TGTGCCAGCAGCTTATTACGGAACACCGGGGAGCTGTTTTTT.

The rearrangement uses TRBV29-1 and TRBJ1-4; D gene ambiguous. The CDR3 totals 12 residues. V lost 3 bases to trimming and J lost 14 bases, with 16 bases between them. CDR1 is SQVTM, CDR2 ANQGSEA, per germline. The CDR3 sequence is CSVEVFRGGLFF. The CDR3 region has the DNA TGCAGCGTTGAGGTATTCCGTGGTGGGCTGTTTTTT.

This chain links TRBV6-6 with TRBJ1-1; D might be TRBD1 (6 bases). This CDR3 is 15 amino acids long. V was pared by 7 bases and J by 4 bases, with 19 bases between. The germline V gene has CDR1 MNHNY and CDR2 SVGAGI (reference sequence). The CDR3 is CASTWGAPAGTEAFF. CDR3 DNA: TGTGCCAGCACGTGGGGGGCGCCTGCAGGCACTGAAGCTTTCTTT.

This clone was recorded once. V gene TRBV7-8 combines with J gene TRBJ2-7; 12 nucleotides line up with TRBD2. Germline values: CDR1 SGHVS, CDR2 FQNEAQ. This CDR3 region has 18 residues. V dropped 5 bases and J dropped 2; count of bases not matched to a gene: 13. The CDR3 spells CASSVGLAGTETTYEQYF. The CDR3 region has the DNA TGTGCCAGCAGCGTAGGACTAGCGGGAACCGAAACTACCTACGAGCAGTACTTC. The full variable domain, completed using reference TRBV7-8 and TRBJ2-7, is GAGVSQSPRYKVAKRGQDVALRCDPISGHVSLFWYQQALGQGPEFLTYFQNEAQLDKSGLPSDRFFAERPEGSVSTLKIQRTQQEDSAVYLCASSVGLAGTETTYEQYFGPGTRLTVT.

In nucleotides, the CDR3 is TGTGCCAGCAGTTTATCGATGCCCGTGGAGCCCCAGCATTTT. Amino acid sequence: CASSLSMPVEPQHF. V gene TRBV27 combines with J gene TRBJ1-5, with D unclear. V was clipped by 0 bases and J by 8 bases, with 11 bases between them. This CDR3 comprises 14 residues. The germline CDR1 and CDR2 sequences are MNHEY and SMNVEV (reference sequence).

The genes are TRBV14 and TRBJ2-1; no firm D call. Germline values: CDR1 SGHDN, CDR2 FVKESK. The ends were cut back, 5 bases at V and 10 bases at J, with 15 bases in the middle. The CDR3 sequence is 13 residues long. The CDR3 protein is CASSYLGKGEQFF. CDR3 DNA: TGTGCCAGCAGCTACCTGGGGAAGGGAGAGCAGTTCTTC.

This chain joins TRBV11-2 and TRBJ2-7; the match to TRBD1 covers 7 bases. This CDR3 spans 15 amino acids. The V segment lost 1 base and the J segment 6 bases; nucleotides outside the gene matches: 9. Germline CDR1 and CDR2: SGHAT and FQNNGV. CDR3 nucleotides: TGTGCCAGCAGCTTAGGAGGACAGGCCGGAGCCGAGCAGTACTTC. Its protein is CASSLGGQAGAEQYF.

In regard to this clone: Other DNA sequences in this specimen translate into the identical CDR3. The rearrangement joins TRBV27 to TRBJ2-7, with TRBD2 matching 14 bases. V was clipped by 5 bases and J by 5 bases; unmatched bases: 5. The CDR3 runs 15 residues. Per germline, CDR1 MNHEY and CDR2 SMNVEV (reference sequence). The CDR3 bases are TGTGCCAGCAGTCCCGGGACTAGCGGGAGTCACGAGCAGTACTTC. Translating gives CASSPGTSGSHEQYF.

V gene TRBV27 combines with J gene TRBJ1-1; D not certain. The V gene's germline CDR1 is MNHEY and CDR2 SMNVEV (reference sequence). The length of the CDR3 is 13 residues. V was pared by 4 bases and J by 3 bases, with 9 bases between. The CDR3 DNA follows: TGTGCCAGCAGTTCGACGGTCTACACTGAAGCTTTCTTT. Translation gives CASSSTVYTEAFF.

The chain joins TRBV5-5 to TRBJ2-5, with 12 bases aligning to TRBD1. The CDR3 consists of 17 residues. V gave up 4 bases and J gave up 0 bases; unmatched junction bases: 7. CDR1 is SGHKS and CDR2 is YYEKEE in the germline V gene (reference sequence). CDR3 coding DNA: TGTGCCAGCAGCCCCGGGGGGACAGGGGGCTACCAAGAGACCCAGTACTTC. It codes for CASSPGGTGGYQETQYF.

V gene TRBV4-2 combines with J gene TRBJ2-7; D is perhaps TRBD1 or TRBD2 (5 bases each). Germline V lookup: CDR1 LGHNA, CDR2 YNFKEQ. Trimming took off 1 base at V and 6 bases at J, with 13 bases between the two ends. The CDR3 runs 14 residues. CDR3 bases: TGTGCCAGCAGCCAAGGGACTGGACAAAGCGAGCAGTACTTC. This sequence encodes CASSQGTGQSEQYF.

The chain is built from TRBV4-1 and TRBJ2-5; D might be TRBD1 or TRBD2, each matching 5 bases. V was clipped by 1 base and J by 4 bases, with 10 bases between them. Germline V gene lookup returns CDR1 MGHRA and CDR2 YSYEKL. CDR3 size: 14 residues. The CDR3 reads CASSQVGVRETQYF. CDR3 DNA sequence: TGCGCCAGCAGCCAAGTGGGGGTTCGAGAGACCCAGTACTTC.

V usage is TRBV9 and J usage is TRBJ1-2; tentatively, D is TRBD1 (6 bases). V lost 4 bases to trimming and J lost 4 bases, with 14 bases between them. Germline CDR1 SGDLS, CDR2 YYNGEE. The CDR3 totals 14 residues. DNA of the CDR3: TGTGCCAGCAGCTCAGAGGGGGGCGGCTATGGCTACACCTTC. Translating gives CASSSEGGGYGYTF. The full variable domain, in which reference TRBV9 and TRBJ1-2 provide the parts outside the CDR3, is DSGVTQTPKHLITATGQRVTLRCSPRSGDLSVYWYQQSLDQGLQFLIQYYNGEERAKGNILERFSAQQFPDLHSELNLSSLELGDSALYFCASSSEGGGYGYTFGSGTRLTVV.

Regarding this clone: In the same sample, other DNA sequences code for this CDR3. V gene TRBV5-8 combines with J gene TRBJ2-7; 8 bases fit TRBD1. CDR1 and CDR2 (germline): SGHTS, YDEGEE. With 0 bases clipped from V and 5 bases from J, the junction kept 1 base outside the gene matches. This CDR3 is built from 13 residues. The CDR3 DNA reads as TGTGCCAGCAGCTTGGACAGGGGGGACGAGCAGTACTTC. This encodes CASSLDRGDEQYF. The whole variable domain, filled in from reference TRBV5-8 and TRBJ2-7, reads EAGVTQSPTHLIKTRGQQATLRCSPISGHTSVYWYQQALGLGLQFLLWYDEGEERNRGNFPPRFSGRQFPNYSSELNVNALELEDSALYLCASSLDRGDEQYFGPGTRLTVT.

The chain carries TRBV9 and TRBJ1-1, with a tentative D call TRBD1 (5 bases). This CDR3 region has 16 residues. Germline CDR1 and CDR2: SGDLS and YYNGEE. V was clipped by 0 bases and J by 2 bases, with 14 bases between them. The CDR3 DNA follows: TGTGCCAGCAGCGTAGGCGGGGGTTATTACAACACTGAAGCTTTCTTT. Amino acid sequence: CASSVGGGYYNTEAFF.

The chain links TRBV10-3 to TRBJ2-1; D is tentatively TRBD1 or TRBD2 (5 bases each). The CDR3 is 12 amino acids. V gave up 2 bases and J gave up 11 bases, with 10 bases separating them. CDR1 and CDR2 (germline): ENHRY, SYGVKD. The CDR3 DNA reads TGTGCCATCAGTGAGAACCGGGACCAGCAGTTCTTC. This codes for CAISENRDQQFF.

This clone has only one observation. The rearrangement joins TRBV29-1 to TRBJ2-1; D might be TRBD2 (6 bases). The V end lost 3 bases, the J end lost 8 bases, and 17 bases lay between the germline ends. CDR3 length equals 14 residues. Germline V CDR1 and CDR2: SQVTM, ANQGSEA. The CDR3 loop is CSVESGRIRDEQFF. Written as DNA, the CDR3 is TGCAGCGTTGAGTCCGGGAGAATTAGGGATGAGCAGTTCTTC.

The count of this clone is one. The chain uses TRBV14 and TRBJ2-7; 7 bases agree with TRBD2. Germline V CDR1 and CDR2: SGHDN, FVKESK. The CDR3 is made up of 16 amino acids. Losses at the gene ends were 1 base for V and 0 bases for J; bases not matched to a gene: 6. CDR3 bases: TGTGCCAGCAGCCAAGGATGGGCTAGCGGCTCCTACGAGCAGTACTTC. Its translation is CASSQGWASGSYEQYF.

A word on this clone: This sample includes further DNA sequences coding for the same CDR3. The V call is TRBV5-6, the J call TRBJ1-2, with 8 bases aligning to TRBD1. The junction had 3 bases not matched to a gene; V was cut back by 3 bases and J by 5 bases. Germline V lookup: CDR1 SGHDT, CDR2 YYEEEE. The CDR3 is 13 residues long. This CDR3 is CASSSGGGYGYTF. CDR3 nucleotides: TGTGCCAGCAGCTCAGGGGGCGGGTATGGCTACACCTTC.